The 13 T cell receptor beta chains given below trace back to one sample, sequenced in a study of blood T cell repertoires in COVID-19. The assay was immunoSEQ multiplex PCR, and TCRdb's table has in-frame clones only and misses some. The repertoire includes about 50,000 clones, 85% to 90% of them detected once, and roughly a quarter sits in the top ten. Sequences were obtained from peripheral blood. All receptors come from a human donor in a cohort sampled during active COVID-19.

This clone is a singleton in its sample. Mismatch with germline at one junction end may stem from a read error. This rearrangement joins TRBV29-1 to TRBJ1-1; D is unclear. The CDR3 extends over 10 amino acids. CDR1 and CDR2 from the germline V gene are SQVTM and ANQGSEA. The CDR3 protein is CSVEGAGTFF. Here the CDR3 DNA reads TGCAGCGTTGAAGGGGCAGGAACCTTTTTT.

The genes are TRBV29-1 and TRBJ2-1; TRBD2 matches at 9 bases. Germline CDR1 SQVTM, CDR2 ANQGSEA. The V and J ends lost 7 bases and 7 bases, in that order; junction bases with no gene match: 11. The CDR3 spans 14 residues. CDR3 coding DNA: TGCAGCGCTCAACTAGCGGGCAGAAGGAATGAGCAGTTCTTC. Translated, it gives CSAQLAGRRNEQFF.

This chain uses TRBV2 with TRBJ2-3; 7 bases agree with TRBD1. The V segment lost 6 bases and the J segment 0 bases; nucleotides outside the gene matches: 9. The length of the CDR3 is 16 residues. Germline lookup yields CDR1 SNHLY and CDR2 FYNNEI. CDR3 bases: TGTGCCAGCAGCTCCTCGACAGGGCTTAGCACAGATACGCAGTATTTT. This gives the protein CASSSSTGLSTDTQYF.

The rearrangement uses TRBV18 and TRBJ1-1; 7 bases are shared with TRBD1. The CDR3 has 15 amino acids. CDR1 and CDR2 (germline): KGHSH, LQKENI. V gave up 3 bases and J gave up 3 bases; unmatched junction bases: 7. The CDR3 region is CASSPWSRGDTEAFF. For the CDR3, the DNA is TGTGCCAGCTCACCCTGGAGCAGGGGGGACACTGAAGCTTTCTTT.

This clone was observed a single time. This chain links TRBV28 with TRBJ1-4, with a tentative D call TRBD1 (6 bases). The CDR3 is 14 residues long. Germline CDR1 MDHEN, CDR2 SYDVKM. Trimming took 5 bases from V and 8 from J, leaving 15 bases between them. CDR3 residues: CASSPPGQSEKLFF. CDR3 sequence (DNA): TGTGCCAGCAGTCCTCCGGGACAAAGCGAAAAACTGTTTTTT.

CDR3 DNA: TGTGCCAGCAGTTACTCGGAGGGAAATTCACCCCTCCACTTT. It encodes CASSYSEGNSPLHF. The genes are TRBV6-6 and TRBJ1-6; D is uncertain. V was shortened by 0 bases and J by 7 bases, with 7 bases between the two germline ends. In germline, CDR1 is MNHNY, CDR2 SVGAGI (reference sequence). This CDR3 is built from 14 residues.

J is TRBJ2-2 and V is TRBV5-1, with D maybe TRBD2 (7 bases). Germline values: CDR1 SGHRS, CDR2 YFSETQ. The CDR3 loop spans 14 amino acids. Between the trimmed V and J ends, which lost 5 bases and 5 bases, there was a span of 13 bases. The CDR3 spells CASSGGAETGELFF. The CDR3 DNA reads TGCGCCAGCAGTGGGGGGGCCGAAACCGGGGAGCTGTTTTTT.

The rearrangement joins TRBV4-1 to TRBJ1-6, with TRBD1 identical over 9 bases. The J segment lost 7 bases and the V segment lost 1 base, leaving 5 bases of the junction unmatched. This CDR3 has 16 amino acids. Germline V lookup: CDR1 MGHRA, CDR2 YSYEKL. CDR3 residues: CASSQVWDRENSPLHF. CDR3 sequence (DNA): TGCGCCAGCAGCCAAGTATGGGACAGGGAGAATTCACCCCTCCACTTT.

V is TRBV6-6 and J is TRBJ2-6; no clear D gene. Germline V gives CDR1 MNHNY, CDR2 SVGAGI (reference sequence). The CDR3 contains 13 residues. Trimming took off 6 bases at V and 3 bases at J, with 6 bases between the two ends. The CDR3 sequence: CASREYGANVLTF. CDR3 DNA sequence: TGTGCCAGCAGGGAGTATGGGGCCAACGTCCTGACTTTC.

This chain uses TRBV5-7 with TRBJ2-5; 11 bases match TRBD1. TRBV5-7 is annotated as an ORF whose role is uncertain. The CDR3 is made up of 15 amino acids. J lost 5 bases, V lost 3 bases, and 6 bases had no gene match. CDR3 sequence (DNA): TGTGCCAGCAGCTCAACCGGGACAGGGGGGGAGACCCAGTACTTC. Protein sequence: CASSSTGTGGETQYF.

The chain has TRBV5-1 and TRBJ1-4, with D tentatively TRBD1 (5 bases). Germline V gives CDR1 SGHRS, CDR2 YFSETQ. Trimming removed 0 bases at V and 5 bases at J, with 8 bases between. The CDR3 sequence is 14 residues long. The CDR3 loop reads CASSLGAGNEKLFF. The CDR3, as DNA: TGCGCCAGCAGCTTGGGAGCAGGGAATGAAAAACTGTTTTTT.

J is TRBJ2-7 and V is TRBV10-3, with TRBD1 matching over 7 bases. CDR3 length: 14 amino acids. J lost 3 bases, V lost 10 bases, and 12 bases had no gene match. Germline-derived CDR1 and CDR2 are ENHRY and SYGVKD. This CDR3 is CATRRTGAHYEQYF. In nucleotides, the CDR3 is TGTGCCACCAGGAGAACAGGGGCCCACTACGAGCAGTACTTC.

The chain has TRBV5-6 and TRBJ2-7, with TRBD1 matching over 12 bases. CDR3 length: 15 residues. With 5 bases clipped from V and 7 bases from J, the junction kept 10 bases outside the gene matches. The V gene's germline CDR1 is SGHDT and CDR2 YYEEEE. The chain's CDR3 is CASSFRDRGPLEQYF. For the CDR3, the DNA is TGTGCCAGCAGTTTCCGGGACAGGGGGCCGTTGGAGCAGTACTTC.